This T cell receptor (beta chain) stems from a study of regulatory and conventional T cells in RAG deficiency. CDR3 size: 12 residues. V lost 5 bases to trimming and J lost 4 bases, with 9 bases between them. The germline V gene encodes CDR1 SGHVS and CDR2 FQNEAQ. Blood CD4+ CD25-low CD127-high conventional T cells supplied the genomic DNA template. Here immunoSEQ multiplex PCR was the method, and the copy in TCRdb shows in-frame clones only, minus some. The sample contains approximately 12,000 clones, 85% to 95% of which appear only once. These data were also reused for a study on regulatory T cells. That source adds: The PCR used 52 TRBV and 13 TRBJ primers.

The sequence derives from a human donor in good health. J is TRBJ2-7 and V is TRBV7-8; D unresolved. Sequencing was done on a sample of CD4+ effector T cells sorted from blood. The CDR3 nucleotides are TGTGCCAGCAGCCTTACCTTTTACGAGCAGTACTTC. Its translation: CASSLTFYEQYF.